This TCR beta chain was recorded in a study of vaccination and CD4 T cells after COVID-19. About the research overall: Cells received overlapping spike peptides from SARS-CoV-2, HCoV-NL63, HCoV-OC43 and HCoV-229E as stimulation. The control cultures got either a CEFX pool, an HIV-1 Nef pool, or no peptide at all.

The CDR3 has 15 amino acids. Trimming took off 8 bases at V and 2 bases at J, with 18 bases between the two ends. CDR1 is MDHEN and CDR2 is SYDVKM in the germline V gene. Noted treatment: roughly 11-day PBMC culture with coronavirus spike peptide pools or control peptides (ViraFEST assay). Antigen-specific T cell expansion with peptide pools preceded TCR sequencing in the ViraFEST approach. In regard to this clonotype: The antigen is not known.

Cultured CD4+ T-cell DNA underwent Oncomine TCR Beta short-read sequencing. TCRdb redid the calling of the PCR reads with MiXCR, one entry per CDR3 protein. The data hold approximately 18,000 distinct CDR3 sequences, with about 50% observed a single time. The chain is built from TRBV28 and TRBJ1-1; TRBD1 is a possible D gene (6 bases). The input for sequencing was CD4+ T cells from blood, cultured in vitro, taken before SARS-CoV-2 vaccination. The receptor's source is a human donor who had recovered from COVID-19. CDR3 sequence (DNA): TGTGCCAGCGCTAGGGAGGGACACCTTAACACTGAAGCTTTCTTT. It yields the protein CASAREGHLNTEAFF.